The 18 T cell receptor beta chains presented below share a single source sample, sequenced in a study of radiation and T cells in renal cell carcinoma. Sequencing was performed with immunoSEQ multiplex PCR; in TCRdb, only in-frame clones are kept and a portion is missing. This table has roughly 80,000 clones, over 80% appearing once. As to time point: blood 4 weeks post-SBRT, at nephrectomy. Treatment in this sample: 15 Gy SBRT to primary tumor, nephrectomy 4 weeks later. Sequencing was performed on blood, taken from a patient whose treatment included radiotherapy and nephrectomy. The origin of the receptors is a woman between 55 and 75 years old with renal cell carcinoma.

The J gene is TRBJ1-1, the V gene TRBV11-2; maybe TRBD1 (5 bases). Germline CDR1 SGHAT, CDR2 FQNNGV. The CDR3 consists of 14 residues. Deletions cut 0 bases from V and 11 bases from J, with 16 bases between. Written as DNA, the CDR3 is TGTGCCAGCAGCTTAGATCTTGGGGGACCCACGGCTTTCTTT. Translated: CASSLDLGGPTAFF.

V usage is TRBV19 and J usage is TRBJ2-7; 9 nucleotides align to TRBD2. The junction had 6 bases not matched to a gene; V was cut back by 5 bases and J by 1 base. Germline V CDR1 and CDR2: LNHDA, SQIVND (reference sequence). The CDR3 is 15 amino acids. CDR3 residues: CASSRGGRGSYEQYF. The CDR3 DNA reads as TGTGCCAGTAGTCGGGGCGGGAGGGGATCCTACGAGCAGTACTTC.

The gene calls are TRBV7-8 and TRBJ2-7, with 9 nucleotides matching TRBD1. Per germline, CDR1 SGHVS and CDR2 FQNEAQ. With V trimmed by 5 bases and J by 0 bases, 2 bases remained unmatched. The CDR3 contains 14 residues. The CDR3 DNA is TGTGCCAGCAGCCGGGACAGGGACTCCTACGAGCAGTACTTC. It translates to CASSRDRDSYEQYF.

The chain employs TRBV9 and TRBJ1-2; 9 bases match TRBD1. Trimming cost V 4 bases and J 6 bases; bases outside gene matches: 13. The CDR3 loop spans 16 amino acids. Germline V gene data show CDR1 as SGDLS and CDR2 as YYNGEE. Here the CDR3 DNA reads TGTGCCAGCAGCTCGGACCAAACAGGGGGCGTAAATGGCTACACCTTC. Amino acids: CASSSDQTGGVNGYTF.

The chain has TRBV4-3 and TRBJ1-2; D not resolved. V lost 2 bases and J lost 2, with 21 bases in between. Germline V CDR1 and CDR2: LGHNA, YSLEER. The CDR3 sequence is 18 residues long. The chain's CDR3 is CASSQPQVVGTGNYGYTF. CDR3 nucleotide sequence: TGCGCCAGCAGCCAACCGCAGGTCGTCGGTACGGGAAACTATGGCTACACCTTC.

This clone has only a few counts. The chain recombines TRBV7-9 with TRBJ2-1; TRBD1 agrees at 9 bases. J gave up 6 bases and V 4 bases, and 7 bases lay outside the gene matches. The CDR3 runs to 15 residues. CDR1 is SEHNR, CDR2 FQNEAQ, per germline (reference sequence). CDR3 sequence: CASSYRDREVNEQFF. DNA for the CDR3: TGTGCCAGCAGCTATCGGGACAGGGAAGTCAATGAGCAGTTCTTC.

The chain links TRBV10-3 to TRBJ2-3; 8 positions match TRBD2. The ends lost 7 bases at V and 6 bases at J; junction bases unmatched: 9. The CDR3 extends over 14 amino acids. CDR1 and CDR2 (germline): ENHRY, SYGVKD. CDR3 DNA sequence: TGTGCCATCACCGCGGGAGGCCCCACGGATACGCAGTATTTT. Translating it yields CAITAGGPTDTQYF.

The chain recombines TRBV7-9 with TRBJ2-5, with D perhaps being TRBD1 or TRBD2 (5 bases each). The J call could be wrong; TRBJ2-7 is a better fit for the DNA end. This CDR3 is built from 15 residues. Looked up from germline, CDR1 is SEHNR and CDR2 is FQNEAQ (reference sequence). CDR3 residues: CASSFPGRLTYEQYF. In DNA form, the CDR3 reads TGTGCCAGCAGCTTCCCGGGACGGTTAACCTACGAGCAGTACTTC.

The chain uses TRBV18 and TRBJ1-1; D unresolved. Trimming took off 2 bases at V and 5 bases at J, with 9 bases between the two ends. The CDR3 is made up of 13 amino acids. Germline V gives CDR1 KGHSH, CDR2 LQKENI. The CDR3 nucleotides read TGTGCCAGCTCACCAGGGGATAAGACTGAAGCTTTCTTT. It translates to CASSPGDKTEAFF.

This clone was detected a few times. The chain couples TRBV5-1 to TRBJ1-3; TRBD1 matches 7 bases. V shed 1 base and J 0 bases; nucleotides not matched to a gene: 4. The CDR3 consists of 16 residues. Germline CDR1 SGHRS, CDR2 YFSETQ. CDR3 in amino acids: CASSLRQGNSGNTIYF. CDR3 sequence (DNA): TGCGCCAGCAGCTTGAGACAGGGAAACTCTGGAAACACCATATATTTT. The full variable domain, in which reference TRBV5-1 and TRBJ1-3 provide the parts outside the CDR3, is KAGVTQTPRYLIKTRGQQVTLSCSPISGHRSVSWYQQTPGQGLQFLFEYFSETQRNKGNFPGRFSGRQFSNSRSEMNVSTLELGDSALYLCASSLRQGNSGNTIYFGEGSWLTVV.

This clone has a single count. This sequence joins TRBV6-5 and TRBJ2-1; 9 bases line up with TRBD2. Germline CDR1 MNHEY, CDR2 SVGAGI. With V trimmed by 5 bases and J by 0 bases, 2 bases remained unmatched. The CDR3 is 15 amino acids. The CDR3 protein is CASSRSGSSYNEQFF. Here the CDR3 DNA reads TGTGCCAGCAGTCGTAGCGGGAGCTCCTACAATGAGCAGTTCTTC.

The chain recombines TRBV4-1 with TRBJ1-2; unclear D gene. The CDR3 has 13 residues. V gave up 2 bases and J gave up 7 bases, with 11 bases separating them. Germline V gives CDR1 MGHRA, CDR2 YSYEKL. The CDR3 sequence: CASSQKELGGYTF. DNA for the CDR3: TGCGCCAGCAGCCAAAAGGAATTGGGTGGCTACACCTTC.

The CDR3 sequence is CASSLRDGRNYGYTF. Here the CDR3 DNA reads TGTGCCAGCTCACTCCGGGACGGGCGTAACTATGGCTACACCTTC. The V gene is TRBV18, the J gene TRBJ1-2, with TRBD1 as a possible D gene (5 bases). This CDR3 contains 15 residues. Germline V gene lookup returns CDR1 KGHSH and CDR2 LQKENI. The V gene lost 4 bases and the J gene lost 1 base, with 13 bases spanning the gap.

This chain joins TRBV19 and TRBJ2-1; TRBD1 agrees at 10 bases. Germline lookup yields CDR1 LNHDA and CDR2 SQIVND (reference sequence). J gave up 2 bases and V 7 bases, and 5 bases lay outside the gene matches. The CDR3 covers 15 residues. The CDR3 region is CASMGGQGPYNEQFF. The CDR3 DNA sequence: TGTGCCAGTATGGGGGGACAGGGGCCCTACAATGAGCAGTTCTTC.

This clone was recorded once. The rearrangement uses TRBV5-8 and TRBJ1-5, with D possibly TRBD1 on 5 matching bases. Germline CDR1 and CDR2: SGHTS and YDEGEE. The CDR3 covers 17 residues. With 4 bases removed from V and 0 bases from J, the gap between germline ends came to 17 bases. This chain's CDR3 is CASSRRGGAYSNQPQHF. In nucleotides, the CDR3 is TGTGCCAGCAGCCGGCGAGGAGGGGCATATAGCAATCAGCCCCAGCATTTT.

V is TRBV5-1 and J is TRBJ2-5; 7 bases are a match to TRBD1. The CDR3 is made up of 15 amino acids. Germline V gene sequence: CDR1 SGHRS, CDR2 YFSETQ. Trimming removed 3 bases from V and 3 bases from J; junction bases left unmatched: 8. The CDR3 loop reads CASSWGPGQKETQYF. DNA for the CDR3: TGCGCCAGCAGCTGGGGACCGGGACAGAAAGAGACCCAGTACTTC.

The rearrangement uses TRBV7-2 and TRBJ1-2, with unresolved D. This CDR3 spans 11 amino acids. V was shortened by 1 base and J by 8 bases, with 5 bases between the two germline ends. CDR1 SGHTA and CDR2 FQGNSA come from the germline V gene. CDR3 in amino acids: CASSLVGGYTF. The CDR3 region has the DNA TGTGCCAGCAGCTTAGTCGGCGGCTACACCTTC.

CDR3 in amino acids: CASSSTGGSTDTQYF. CDR3 in DNA: TGTGCCAGCAGCTCGACAGGGGGGAGCACAGATACGCAGTATTTT. V usage is TRBV9 and J usage is TRBJ2-3; 9 bases are shared with TRBD1. CDR1 is SGDLS and CDR2 is YYNGEE in the germline V gene. The CDR3 extends over 15 amino acids. With V trimmed by 4 bases and J by 0 bases, 3 bases remained unmatched.